One sample yielded the 4 T cell receptor beta chains listed below, sequenced in a study of OX40 agonist ivuxolimab in advanced cancers. The receptor library was made with the immunoSEQ multiplex PCR assay. TCRdb stores this immuneACCESS table with in-frame sequences only. Part of the clones is absent; in the studies checked, under half of the shortfall reflects unresolved V genes, and no reason is known for the rest. Present in this sample are roughly 72,000 clones, approximately 89% of which were seen just once. Approximately 10% of the sample comes from the top ten. This material consisted of CD4+ or CD8+ T cells sorted from blood, taken in a trial of the OX40 agonist ivuxolimab. The receptors were sampled from an adult with an advanced solid tumor such as melanoma, head and neck, liver or kidney cancer.

The rearrangement links TRBV5-1 to TRBJ1-3; no reliable D call. V lost 0 bases, J lost 5 bases, and 9 bases lay in between. CDR3 length equals 14 residues. From germline, CDR1 is SGHRS and CDR2 YFSETQ. The CDR3 loop reads CASSLEESRNTIYF. CDR3 nucleotides: TGCGCCAGCAGCTTGGAGGAGTCGAGAAACACCATATATTTT.

The V call is TRBV28, the J call TRBJ1-3; D remains ambiguous. The CDR3 is made up of 12 amino acids. V lost 9 bases to trimming and J lost 6 bases, with 12 bases between them. Germline CDR1 is MDHEN and CDR2 is SYDVKM. The CDR3 DNA follows: TGTGCCAGTAGTAGAGCCTCAAACACCATATATTTT. The encoded protein is CASSRASNTIYF.

This clone has a single count. The genes are TRBV6-5 and TRBJ1-6; D gene ambiguous. CDR1 is MNHEY and CDR2 is SVGAGI in the germline V gene. The CDR3 has 14 residues. V lost 0 bases, J lost 10 bases, and 10 bases lay in between. This CDR3 reads CASSYSSGVSPLHF. The CDR3 DNA sequence: TGTGCCAGCAGTTACTCGAGTGGGGTATCACCCCTCCACTTT.

The chain combines TRBV4-2 with TRBJ1-2; the D is unclear. Trimming pared 2 bases from V and 4 bases from J, leaving 11 bases between. Per the germline V gene, CDR1 is LGHNA and CDR2 is YNFKEQ. The CDR3 is 14 residues long. CDR3 DNA: TGTGCCAGCAGCCAATTCCCCCTGGGCTATGGCTACACCTTC. Protein sequence: CASSQFPLGYGYTF.